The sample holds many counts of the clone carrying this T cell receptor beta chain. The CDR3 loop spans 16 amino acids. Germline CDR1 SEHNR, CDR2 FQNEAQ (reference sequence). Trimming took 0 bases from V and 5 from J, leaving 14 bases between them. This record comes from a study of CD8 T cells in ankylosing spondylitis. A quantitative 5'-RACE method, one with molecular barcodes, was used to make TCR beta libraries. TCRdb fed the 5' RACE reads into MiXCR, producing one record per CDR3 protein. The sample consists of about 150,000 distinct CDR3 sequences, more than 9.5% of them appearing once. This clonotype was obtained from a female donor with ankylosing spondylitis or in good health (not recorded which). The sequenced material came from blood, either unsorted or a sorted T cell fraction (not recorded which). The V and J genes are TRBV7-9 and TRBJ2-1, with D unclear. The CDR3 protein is CASSLAYLATNNEQFF. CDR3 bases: TGTGCCAGCAGCTTAGCCTACTTGGCAACCAACAATGAGCAGTTCTTC.